This TCR beta chain was profiled in a study of blood T cell repertoires in COVID-19. Study-wide background: Samples came from the United States, Italy and Spain, spanning acute and convalescent COVID-19. From T cells, B-cell-depleted T cells, or PBMCs came the material, which was cDNA or gDNA.

The CDR3 is 15 residues long. Germline V gene sequence: CDR1 LNHDA, CDR2 SQIVND (reference sequence). The trim removed 5 bases at V and 6 bases at J, leaving 7 bases unmatched. Original methodology: Reference gene primer amplification yielded estimated nucleated cell counts. Profiling relied on immunoSEQ multiplex PCR, and the TCRdb table lists in-frame clones only, not all of them. V, J and clone size reflect that table, while D and trimming were determined from the DNA. Among some 160,000 clones listed, 80% to 90% were seen once. This rearrangement joins TRBV19 to TRBJ1-6; 7 bases map to TRBD1. The clonotype was recovered from a woman at least 80 years old with acute or convalescent COVID-19. Sequenced sample: peripheral blood. The CDR3 sequence: CASSEGAGVNSPLHF. The CDR3 nucleotides are TGTGCCAGTAGTGAGGGGGCAGGAGTTAATTCACCCCTCCACTTT.